Presented here are 2 T cell receptor beta chains from one specimen sequenced in a study of TIL therapy for anti-PD-1-resistant metastatic lung cancer. Time point here: pre-treatment sample, taken before nivolumab and TIL therapy. The tumor samples were excised metastases, mostly pleural nodules or supraclavicular lymph nodes. This was the immunoSEQ v3 assay. Produced via immunoSEQ multiplex PCR; TCRdb's table is partial and in-frame only. The sample comprises approximately 27,000 clones, just under 75% of which are singletons, and approximately 7% rests with the top ten. Sequencing used tumor tissue, obtained at baseline. Source of these receptors: a person aged 25-85 years with non-small cell lung cancer.

This clone was seen a handful of times. The chain uses TRBV11-2 and TRBJ1-5, with D uncertain. V lost 1 base to trimming and J lost 4 bases, with 11 bases between them. The CDR3 loop spans 15 amino acids. Germline lookup yields CDR1 SGHAT and CDR2 FQNNGV. CDR3 loop: CASSLGPGANQPQHF. CDR3 nucleotides: TGTGCCAGCAGCTTAGGCCCGGGAGCTAATCAGCCCCAGCATTTT.

The gene calls are TRBV10-3 and TRBJ1-2, with D maybe TRBD1 (5 bases). CDR1 is ENHRY and CDR2 is SYGVKD in the germline V gene. With 7 bases removed from V and 8 bases from J, the gap between germline ends came to 20 bases. The CDR3 covers 14 residues. In DNA form, the CDR3 reads TGTGCCATCAACTCCGGGGCGGCTGCTCGGGGCTACACCTTC. It specifies CAINSGAAARGYTF.